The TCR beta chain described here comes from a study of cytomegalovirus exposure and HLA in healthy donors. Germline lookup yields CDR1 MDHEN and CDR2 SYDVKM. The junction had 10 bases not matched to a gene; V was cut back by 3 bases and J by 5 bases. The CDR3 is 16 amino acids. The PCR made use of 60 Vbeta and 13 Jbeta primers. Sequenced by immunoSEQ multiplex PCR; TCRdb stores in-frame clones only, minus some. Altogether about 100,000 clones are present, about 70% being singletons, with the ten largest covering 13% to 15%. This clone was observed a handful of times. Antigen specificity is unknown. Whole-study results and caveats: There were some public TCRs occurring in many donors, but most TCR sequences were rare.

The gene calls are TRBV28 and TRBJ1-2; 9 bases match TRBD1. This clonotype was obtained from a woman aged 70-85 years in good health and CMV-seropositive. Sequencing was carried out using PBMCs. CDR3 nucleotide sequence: TGTGCCAGCAGTTTTACCCGAACAGGGGGCGGGTATGGCTACACCTTC. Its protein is CASSFTRTGGGYGYTF.